The subject of this entry is one T cell receptor (beta chain). This sample stems from a study of T cell responses to AZD1222 COVID-19 vaccine. Germline CDR1 is SGHRS and CDR2 is YFSETQ. The CDR3 length is 16 residues. V was clipped by 0 bases and J by 2 bases; unmatched bases: 4. Measured with immunoSEQ multiplex PCR; TCRdb has only the in-frame clones, and not every one. The sample records approximately 88,000 clones, approximately 90% being singletons. This chain joins TRBV5-1 and TRBJ1-1; TRBD1 agrees at 10 bases. This TCR was recovered from an adult who received the AZD1222 COVID-19 vaccine. The specimen was peripheral blood, collected 28 days after the second AZD1222 dose. CDR3 nucleotide sequence: TGCGCCAGCAGCTTGGGTGGGACAGGGGCCAACACTGAAGCTTTCTTT. Translating it yields CASSLGGTGANTEAFF.